This TCR beta chain was recovered during a study of PD-1 blockade in classical Hodgkin lymphoma. Sequenced by immunoSEQ multiplex PCR; TCRdb stores in-frame clones only, minus some. Of over 25,000 clones listed, less than 75% are singletons. Regarding time point: cycle 4 day 1 (C4D1), after 6 weeks of nivolumab. Every one of the patients relapsed after autologous stem cell transplantation (brentuximab vedotin exposure was variable). The CDR3 has 15 residues. The germline V and J ends were trimmed by 1 base and 0 bases, with 7 bases remaining between them. Germline assignment: CDR1 LGHNA and CDR2 YNFKEQ.

The rearrangement uses TRBV4-2 and TRBJ1-5; D ambiguous. The sample here was peripheral blood mononuclear cells (PBMCs), taken before the fourth cycle of nivolumab. The TCR sequence derives from a human donor with classical Hodgkin lymphoma. CDR3 in DNA: TGTGCCAGCAGCCAAGCCTCCGATAGCAATCAGCCCCAGCATTTT. Translated, it gives CASSQASDSNQPQHF.